The clone carrying this T cell receptor beta chain was found once. Its specificity is unknown. Using immunoSEQ multiplex PCR, the repertoire was profiled, and TCRdb retains in-frame clones only, with some absent. Of approximately 76,000 clones listed, about 94% are singletons. This CDR3 has 16 amino acids. From germline, CDR1 is SGDLS and CDR2 YYNGEE. V lost 4 bases, J lost 6 bases, and 19 bases lay in between. This specimen comes from a study of OX40 agonist ivuxolimab in advanced cancers. Study at large: Partial responses were seen in three patients, one with hepatocellular carcinoma and two with cutaneous melanoma. General observations from the study: Patients who responded partially at 0.1-3.0 mg/kg showed clonal expansion ranking among the lowest. Expanded clones tended on average to be more numerous among CD8+ T cells than CD4+.

Blood sampling took place at baseline, cycle 4 day 1, and cycle 7 day 1. The chain is built from TRBV9 and TRBJ2-2; no clear D. The receptor comes from an adult with an advanced solid tumor such as melanoma, head and neck, liver or kidney cancer. The sample here was CD4+ or CD8+ T cells sorted from blood, taken in a trial of the OX40 agonist ivuxolimab. The CDR3 here is CASSPASGGRAGELFF. In DNA, the CDR3 is TGTGCCAGCAGCCCTGCCTCGGGTGGACGAGCCGGGGAGCTGTTTTTT.